This T cell receptor (beta chain) stems from a study of blood T cell repertoires in COVID-19. Study context: Sample material is recorded as cDNA or gDNA derived from T cells, B-cell-depleted T cells, or PBMCs.

The repertoire was sequenced with immunoSEQ multiplex PCR; TCRdb's copy has only in-frame clones and lacks some. The sample lists about 240,000 clones, 75% to 85% occurring once. This receptor was identified in a woman between 65 and 79 years old with acute or convalescent COVID-19. Sequencing used peripheral blood.

The CDR3 loop is CASLGAERGSYEQYF. The CDR3 DNA is TGTGCCAGTCTGGGGGCCGAGCGTGGCTCCTACGAGCAGTACTTC. The genes are TRBV28 and TRBJ2-7; D perhaps matches TRBD1 (6 bases). Germline CDR1 MDHEN, CDR2 SYDVKM. With 9 bases removed from V and 0 bases from J, the gap between germline ends came to 18 bases. This CDR3 region has 15 residues.